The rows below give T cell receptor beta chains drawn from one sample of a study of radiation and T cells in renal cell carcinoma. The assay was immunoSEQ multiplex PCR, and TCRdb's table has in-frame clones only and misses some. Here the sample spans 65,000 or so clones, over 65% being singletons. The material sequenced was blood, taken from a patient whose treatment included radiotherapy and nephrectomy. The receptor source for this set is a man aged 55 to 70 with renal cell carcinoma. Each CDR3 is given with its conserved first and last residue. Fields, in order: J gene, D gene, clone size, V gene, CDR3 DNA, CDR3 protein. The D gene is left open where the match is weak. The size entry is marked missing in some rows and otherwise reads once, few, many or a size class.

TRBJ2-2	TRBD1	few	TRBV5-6	TGTGCCAGCAGCTCGGACAGGGAGGACACCGGGGAGCTGTTTTTT	CASSSDREDTGELFF
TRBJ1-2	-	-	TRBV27	TGTGCCAGCAGTTTATCGTGGGGGCTTGGCTACACCTTC	CASSLSWGLGYTF
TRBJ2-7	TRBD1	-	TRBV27	TGTGCCAGCAGTCGTTTTTTCAGCAGGGGGCCCACCTACGAGCAGTACTTC	CASSRFFSRGPTYEQYF
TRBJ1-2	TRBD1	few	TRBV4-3	TGCGCCAGCAGCCAAGAATGGGACAGGGGCTATGGCTACACCTTC	CASSQEWDRGYGYTF
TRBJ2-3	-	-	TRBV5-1	TGCGCCAGCAGCTTGGTGGCGGGCACAGATACGCAGTATTTT	CASSLVAGTDTQYF
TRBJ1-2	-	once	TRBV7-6	TGTGCCAGCAGCTTGACACAGGATAACTATGGCTACACCTTC	CASSLTQDNYGYTF
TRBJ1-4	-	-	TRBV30	TGTGCCTGGAGTGTGGGATCTGAGGAAAAACTGTTTTTT	CAWSVGSEEKLFF
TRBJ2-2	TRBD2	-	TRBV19	TGTGCCAGTAGACTAGCGGTCGACACCGGGGAGCTGTTTTTT	CASRLAVDTGELFF
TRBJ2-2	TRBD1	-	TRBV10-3	TGTGCCATCAGTGAGTCAATGGCAGGGGGAAGCGGGGAGCTGTTTTTT	CAISESMAGGSGELFF
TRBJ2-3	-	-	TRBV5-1	TGCGCCAGCAGCAGAGGGGGGCGTAGGCTGGATACGCAGTATTTT	CASSRGGRRLDTQYF
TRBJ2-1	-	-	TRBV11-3	TGTGCCAGCAGCTTCGGGGGCCCAAATGAGCAGTTCTTC	CASSFGGPNEQFF
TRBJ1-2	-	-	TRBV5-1	TGCGCCAGCAGCTTGGAGGGAAGGGGGGCCTATGGCTACACCTTC	CASSLEGRGAYGYTF
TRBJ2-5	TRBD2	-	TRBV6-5	TGTGCCAGCAGTTATCCCATAGCGGGGGGTAAAGAGACCCAGTACTTC	CASSYPIAGGKETQYF
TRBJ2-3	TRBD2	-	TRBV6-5	TGTGCCAGCAGCACTAGCGGGAGCAGCACAGATACGCAGTATTTT	CASSTSGSSTDTQYF
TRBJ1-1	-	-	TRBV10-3	TGTGCCATCAGTGAACGCGAGAGGGGGGCCACTGAAGCTTTCTTT	CAISERERGATEAFF
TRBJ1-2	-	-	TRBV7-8	TGTGCCAGCAGCGACAGAATCTATGGCTACACCTTC	CASSDRIYGYTF
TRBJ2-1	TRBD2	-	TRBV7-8	TGTGCCAGCAGCCGAAGTACCAGGACTAGCGGACCCAGCCGGTTCTTC	CASSRSTRTSGPSRFF
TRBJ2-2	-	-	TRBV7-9	TGTGCCAGCAGCTTATCCATGTGGGGGACTGGGGAGCTGTTTTTT	CASSLSMWGTGELFF
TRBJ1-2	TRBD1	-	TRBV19	TGTGCCAGTGGTACCGGACAGGTTCGCGGCTACACCTTC	CASGTGQVRGYTF
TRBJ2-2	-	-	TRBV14	TGTGCCAGCAGCCAAGTATACGGGAGCGTCGGGGAGCTGTTTTTT	CASSQVYGSVGELFF
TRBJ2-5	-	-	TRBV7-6	TGTGCCAGCAGTATATCAGGGACCTCCCAAGAGACCCAGTACTTC	CASSISGTSQETQYF
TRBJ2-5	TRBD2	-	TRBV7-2	TGTGCCAGCAGCTCATCCGGGGGGTCGGGGACCCAGTACTTC	CASSSSGGSGTQYF
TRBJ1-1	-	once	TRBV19	TGTGCCAGTAGTAATCGATTCACTGAAGCTTTCTTT	CASSNRFTEAFF
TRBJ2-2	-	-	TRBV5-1	TGCGCCAGCAGGAGGGGGGCAGACCTCACCGGGGAGCTGTTTTTT	CASRRGADLTGELFF
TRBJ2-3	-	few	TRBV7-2	TGTGCCAGCAGCTTGGGACTGTTTACGCAGTATTTT	CASSLGLFTQYF
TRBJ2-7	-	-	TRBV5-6	TGTGCCAGCAGCTTGCGTAACTCCTACGAGCAGTACTTC	CASSLRNSYEQYF
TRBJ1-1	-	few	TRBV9	TGTGCCAGCAGCGTAGCTGGGGACACTGAAGCTTTCTTT	CASSVAGDTEAFF
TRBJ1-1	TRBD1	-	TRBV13	TGTGCCAGCAGCCAATTGGGCAGGGGGGATGAAGCTTTCTTT	CASSQLGRGDEAFF
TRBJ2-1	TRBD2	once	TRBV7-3	TGTGCCAGCAGCTCGACTAGCGGGGGGAACAATGAGCAGTTCTTC	CASSSTSGGNNEQFF
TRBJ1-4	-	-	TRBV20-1	TGCAGTGCTTATTTGGATGAAAAACTGTTTTTT	CSAYLDEKLFF
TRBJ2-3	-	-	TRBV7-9	TGTGCCAGCAGCTTTATAGGGGCAGATACGCAGTATTTT	CASSFIGADTQYF
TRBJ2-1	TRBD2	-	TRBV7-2	TGTGCCAGCAGCTTAGCCAGCGGGGGGGCATGGGATGAGCAGTTCTTC	CASSLASGGAWDEQFF
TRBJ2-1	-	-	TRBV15	TGTGCCACCAGCCCTTCGGCGTCACGAGTATACAATGAGCAGTTCTTC	CATSPSASRVYNEQFF
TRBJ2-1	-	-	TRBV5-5	TGTGCCAGCAGCTTGTCCAGGAGGGATGAGCAGTTCTTC	CASSLSRRDEQFF
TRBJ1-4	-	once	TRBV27	TGTGCCAGCAGTTTGCGAGTTTATAATGAAAAACTGTTTTTT	CASSLRVYNEKLFF
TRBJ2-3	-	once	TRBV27	TGTGCCAGCAGCCCTACCCGGCGGGGGCTGACGCAGTATTTT	CASSPTRRGLTQYF
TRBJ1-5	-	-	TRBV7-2	TGTGCCAGCAGCTCGGGTCTTAGCAATCAGCCCCAGCATTTT	CASSSGLSNQPQHF
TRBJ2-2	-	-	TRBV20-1	TGCAGTGCTCCGTACACCGGGGAGCTGTTTTTT	CSAPYTGELFF
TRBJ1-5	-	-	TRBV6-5	TGTGCCAGCAGTAAACAGGAGATCAATCAGCCCCAGCATTTT	CASSKQEINQPQHF
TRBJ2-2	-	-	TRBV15	TGTGCCACCAGCAGAGAATCGGCAGGGGGGACCGGGGAGCTGTTTTTT	CATSRESAGGTGELFF
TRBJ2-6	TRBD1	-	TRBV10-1	TGCGCCAGCAGTCCCGGGACAGGGGGCACTGGGGCCAACGTCCTGACTTTC	CASSPGTGGTGANVLTF
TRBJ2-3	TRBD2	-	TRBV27	TGTGCCAGCAGCGGGACTAGCACAGCAGATACGCAGTATTTT	CASSGTSTADTQYF
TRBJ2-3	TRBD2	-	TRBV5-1	TGCGCCAGCAGCTTGGGTATAACTAGCGGACCCACAGATACGCAGTATTTT	CASSLGITSGPTDTQYF
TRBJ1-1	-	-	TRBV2	TGTGCCAGCAACACCGAGGGCAGGGGGAACACTGAAGCTTTCTTT	CASNTEGRGNTEAFF
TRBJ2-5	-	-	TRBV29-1	TGCAGCGTTGATTCGGGGTCCGGGGAGACCCAGTACTTC	CSVDSGSGETQYF
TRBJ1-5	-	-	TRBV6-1	TGTGCCAGCAGCACCAACCCCAGTCAGCCCCAGCATTTT	CASSTNPSQPQHF
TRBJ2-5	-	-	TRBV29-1	TGCAGCGTTGAATTGGGTCTCACTGGGGTCCAAGAGACCCAGTACTTC	CSVELGLTGVQETQYF
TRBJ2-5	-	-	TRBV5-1	TGCGCCAGCAGCATCCAGGGTCAGGGAGAGACCCAGTACTTC	CASSIQGQGETQYF
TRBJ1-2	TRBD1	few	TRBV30	TGTGCCCAACGAGATACAGGGGGGACTGGCTACACCTTC	CAQRDTGGTGYTF
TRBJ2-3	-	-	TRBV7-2	TGTGCCAGCAGCTTAGGGGCGGTCAGGACAGATACGCAGTATTTT	CASSLGAVRTDTQYF
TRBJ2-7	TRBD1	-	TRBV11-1	TGTGCCAGCAGTCGGGACAGGGAGGGCGAGCAGTACTTC	CASSRDREGEQYF
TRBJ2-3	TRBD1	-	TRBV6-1	TGTGCCAGCAGTGAAGCGCAGGGGGCCCAGGATACGCAGTATTTT	CASSEAQGAQDTQYF
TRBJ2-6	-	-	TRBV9	TGTGCCAGCAGCGTAGGAGAGGGCTCTGGGGCCAACGTCCTGACTTTC	CASSVGEGSGANVLTF
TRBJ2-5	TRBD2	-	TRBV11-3	TGTGCCAGCAGCTTAGTGGCGGGAGCGGTGGGGCAAGAGACCCAGTACTTC	CASSLVAGAVGQETQYF
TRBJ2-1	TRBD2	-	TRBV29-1	TGCAGCGTCCCAGTCGGTGGCGCGGGAGGGGAGGAGTGGAATGAGCAGTTCTTC	CSVPVGGAGGEEWNEQFF